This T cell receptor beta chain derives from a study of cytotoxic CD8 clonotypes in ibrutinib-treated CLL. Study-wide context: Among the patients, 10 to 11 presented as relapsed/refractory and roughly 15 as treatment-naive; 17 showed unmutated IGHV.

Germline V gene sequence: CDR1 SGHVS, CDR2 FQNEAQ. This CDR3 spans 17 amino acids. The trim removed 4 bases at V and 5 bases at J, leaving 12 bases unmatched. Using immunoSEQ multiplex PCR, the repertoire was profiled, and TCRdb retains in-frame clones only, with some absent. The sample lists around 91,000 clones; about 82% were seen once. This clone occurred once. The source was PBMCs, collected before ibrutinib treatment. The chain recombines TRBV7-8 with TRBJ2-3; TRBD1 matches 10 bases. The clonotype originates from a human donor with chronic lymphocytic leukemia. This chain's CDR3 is CASSSIMGQGNGDTQYF. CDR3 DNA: TGTGCCAGCAGCTCCATCATGGGACAGGGGAACGGAGATACGCAGTATTTT.